The 15 T cell receptor beta chains below all came from one sample that was sequenced in a study of early T cells in non-severe SARS-CoV-2 infection. One entry per CDR3 protein, called by TCRdb with MiXCR from the 5' RACE reads. The table lists more than 30,000 distinct CDR3 sequences, approximately 7.1% of them singletons, with about 12% in the top ten. Material: whole blood, obtained at baseline. All receptors come from an adult who was a healthcare worker with PCR-confirmed SARS-CoV-2 infection or an uninfected control (not recorded which).

V usage is TRBV4-2 and J usage is TRBJ1-1; D remains unclear. CDR3 size: 17 residues. Trimming removed 0 bases from V and 0 bases from J, with 14 bases in between. Germline lookup yields CDR1 LGHNA and CDR2 YNFKEQ. The CDR3 DNA sequence: TGTGCCAGCAGCCAAGATTTCGGCAGAATCATGAACACTGAAGCTTTCTTT. Translated: CASSQDFGRIMNTEAFF.

This sequence joins TRBV20-1 and TRBJ1-1; D is uncertain. Germline values: CDR1 DFQATT, CDR2 SNEGSKA (reference sequence). The CDR3 covers 12 residues. Trimming removed 7 bases at V and 1 base at J, with 10 bases between. CDR3: CSGTRQNTEAFF. The CDR3 DNA reads TGCAGTGGGACTCGGCAGAACACTGAAGCTTTCTTT.

This clonotype was counted many times. The chain employs TRBV29-1 and TRBJ2-1; D might be TRBD1 or TRBD2, each matching 5 bases. In germline, CDR1 is SQVTM, CDR2 ANQGSEA. The CDR3 has 12 residues. Between the trimmed V and J ends, which lost 7 bases and 8 bases, there was a span of 15 bases. CDR3 nucleotides: TGCAGCGCCAGTCCGGGGCCGCATGAGCAGTTCTTC. Protein: CSASPGPHEQFF.

This clonotype was seen ten or more times. The V gene is TRBV25-1, the J gene TRBJ2-7; tentatively, D is TRBD2 (6 bases). V shed 3 bases and J shed 3 bases, with 15 bases lying between them. Germline CDR1 reads MGHDK; CDR2 reads SYGVNS. There are 15 residues in the CDR3. The CDR3 spells CASSDLTSVSYEQYF. The CDR3 coding sequence is TGTGCCAGCAGTGACTTGACTAGTGTAAGCTACGAGCAGTACTTC.

At least ten counts were recorded for this clonotype. The chain employs TRBV4-2 and TRBJ1-3; the D gene is possibly TRBD1 (5 bases). The CDR3 runs 16 residues. CDR1 is LGHNA, CDR2 YNFKEQ, per germline. Deletions cut 0 bases from V and 0 bases from J, with 9 bases between. The CDR3 sequence is CASSQESGGSGNTIYF. The CDR3 region has the DNA TGTGCCAGCAGCCAAGAATCGGGGGGCTCTGGAAACACCATATATTTT.

There are a few counts of this clonotype. This chain's CDR3 is CASSLDSKGWNEQFF. As DNA, the CDR3 is TGCGCCAGCAGCTTGGACTCTAAGGGGTGGAATGAGCAGTTCTTC. The chain uses TRBV5-1 and TRBJ2-1; D is possibly TRBD1 (5 bases). With 0 bases removed from V and 7 bases from J, the gap between germline ends came to 14 bases. Germline values: CDR1 SGHRS, CDR2 YFSETQ. This CDR3 region has 15 residues.

In its sample, this clonotype was seen many times. The CDR3 DNA is TGTGCCAGCAGTGCCCTAGCGCACTACAATGAGCAGTTCTTC. This codes for CASSALAHYNEQFF. The V gene is TRBV2, the J gene TRBJ2-1, with D possibly TRBD2 on 6 matching bases. This CDR3 region has 14 residues. The germline gives CDR1 SNHLY, CDR2 FYNNEI. Trimming took 4 bases from V and 3 from J, leaving 10 bases between them.

There are a few counts of this clonotype. The chain recombines TRBV7-9 with TRBJ2-1, with a tentative D call TRBD2 (6 bases). V was cut by 0 bases and J by 7 bases, with 13 bases left in between. CDR1 SEHNR and CDR2 FQNEAQ come from the germline V gene (reference sequence). The CDR3 is 15 residues long. The CDR3 DNA reads TGTGCCAGCAGCTTAGCTCGCGGGAACCTGAATGAGCAGTTCTTC. It translates to CASSLARGNLNEQFF.

This clonotype came up many times. The chain has TRBV20-1 and TRBJ1-4; unclear D gene. V gave up 0 bases and J gave up 0 bases, with 11 bases separating them. This CDR3 spans 16 amino acids. CDR1 and CDR2 (germline): DFQATT, SNEGSKA (reference sequence). The CDR3 reads CSARDLQSATNEKLFF. CDR3 nucleotides: TGCAGTGCTAGAGATCTACAGAGTGCAACTAATGAAAAACTGTTTTTT.

This clonotype was seen repeatedly, ten times or more. The rearrangement links TRBV28 to TRBJ2-3; 8 positions match TRBD2. V was clipped by 6 bases and J by 3 bases; unmatched bases: 17. The CDR3 totals 18 residues. CDR1 is MDHEN, CDR2 SYDVKM, per germline. This CDR3 is CASSPSRGAGDRTDTQYF. In nucleotides, the CDR3 is TGTGCCAGCAGCCCCTCGCGGGGAGCGGGAGATCGGACAGATACGCAGTATTTT. The full variable domain, its missing parts supplied by reference TRBV28 and TRBJ2-3, is DVKVTQSSRYLVKRTGEKVFLECVQDMDHENMFWYRQDPGLGLRLIYFSYDVKMKEKGDIPEGYSVSREKKERFSLILESASTNQTSMYLCASSPSRGAGDRTDTQYFGPGTRLTVL.

This clonotype was counted a few times. V is TRBV25-1 and J is TRBJ2-2; TRBD2 agrees at 8 bases. V was pared by 9 bases and J by 1 base, with 7 bases of the junction left unmatched. Germline V gene data show CDR1 as MGHDK and CDR2 as SYGVNS. CDR3 length equals 15 residues. CDR3 in amino acids: CASRDSGRNTGELFF. CDR3 bases: TGTGCCAGTCGTGACAGCGGGAGGAACACCGGGGAGCTGTTTTTT. Variable domain in full (rest from reference TRBV25-1 and TRBJ2-2): EADIYQTPRYLVIGTGKKITLECSQTMGHDKMYWYQQDPGMELHLIHYSYGVNSTEKGDLSSESTVSRIRTEHFPLTLESARPSHTSQYLCASRDSGRNTGELFFGEGSRLTVL.

The chain is built from TRBV3-1 and TRBJ2-5, with 7 nucleotides matching TRBD1. Germline-derived CDR1 and CDR2 are LGHDT and YNNKEL (reference sequence). The CDR3 has 16 residues. Trimming at V came to 1 base and at J to 5 bases, leaving 10 bases not matched to a gene. In DNA form, the CDR3 reads TGTGCCAGCAGCCAAGGAGTACAGGGGACGGGGGAGACCCAGTACTTC. Translating it yields CASSQGVQGTGETQYF.

This clonotype was counted between two and nine times. V is TRBV6-5 and J is TRBJ1-1; the D is unclear. Per the germline V gene, CDR1 is MNHEY and CDR2 is SVGAGI. Trimming shortened V by 2 bases and J by 4 bases, and 8 bases separated the two germline ends. This CDR3 contains 13 residues. The DNA of the CDR3 is TGTGCCAGCAGTTACGGGTCGGCCACTGAAGCTTTCTTT. Its translation is CASSYGSATEAFF.

This clonotype was counted a few times. V is TRBV19 and J is TRBJ2-1; no firm D call. Germline loops: CDR1 LNHDA, CDR2 SQIVND (reference sequence). The V gene lost 2 bases and the J gene lost 4 bases, with 21 bases spanning the gap. The CDR3 runs 18 residues. The CDR3 spells CASSISSGSMFYYNEQFF. DNA of the CDR3: TGTGCCAGTAGTATATCCTCGGGCAGCATGTTTTATTACAATGAGCAGTTCTTC.

As concerns this clonotype: A much larger clonotype is one base distant, so this may be a read error. The V gene is TRBV6-5, the J gene TRBJ2-7; 9 bases map to TRBD2. Trimming cost V 5 bases and J 4 bases; bases outside gene matches: 9. The CDR3 spans 15 residues. CDR1 MNHEY and CDR2 SVGAGI come from the germline V gene. CDR3 nucleotides: TGTGCCAGCAGTAACGGCGGGAGGGCTACGTACGAGCAGTACTTC. This gives the protein CASSNGGRATYEQYF.